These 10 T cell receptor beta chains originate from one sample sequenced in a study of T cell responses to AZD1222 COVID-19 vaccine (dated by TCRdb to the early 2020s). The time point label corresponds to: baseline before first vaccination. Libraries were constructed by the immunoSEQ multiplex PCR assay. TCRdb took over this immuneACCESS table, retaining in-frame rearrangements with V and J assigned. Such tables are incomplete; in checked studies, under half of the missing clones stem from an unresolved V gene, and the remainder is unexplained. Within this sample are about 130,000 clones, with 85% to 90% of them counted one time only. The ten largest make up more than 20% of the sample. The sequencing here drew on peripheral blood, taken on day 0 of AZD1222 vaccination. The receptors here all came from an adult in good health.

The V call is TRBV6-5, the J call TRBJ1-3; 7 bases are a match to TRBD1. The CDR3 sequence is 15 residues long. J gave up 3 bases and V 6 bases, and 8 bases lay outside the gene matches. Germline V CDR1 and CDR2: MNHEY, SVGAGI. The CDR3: CASRRDRDDGNTIYF. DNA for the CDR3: TGTGCCAGCAGACGAGACAGGGATGATGGAAACACCATATATTTT.

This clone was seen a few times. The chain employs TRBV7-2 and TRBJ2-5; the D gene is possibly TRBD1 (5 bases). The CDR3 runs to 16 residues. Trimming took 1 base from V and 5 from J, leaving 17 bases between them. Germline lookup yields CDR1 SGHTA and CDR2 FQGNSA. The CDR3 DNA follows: TGTGCCAGCAGCTTAGGCAGGGATGGTTTTCGGGAGACCCAGTACTTC. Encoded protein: CASSLGRDGFRETQYF.

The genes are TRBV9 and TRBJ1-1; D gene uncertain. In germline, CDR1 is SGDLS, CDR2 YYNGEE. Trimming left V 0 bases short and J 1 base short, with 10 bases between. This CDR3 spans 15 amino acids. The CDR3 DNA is TGTGCCAGCAGCGTAGCCCCGACACGGAACACTGAAGCTTTCTTT. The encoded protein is CASSVAPTRNTEAFF.

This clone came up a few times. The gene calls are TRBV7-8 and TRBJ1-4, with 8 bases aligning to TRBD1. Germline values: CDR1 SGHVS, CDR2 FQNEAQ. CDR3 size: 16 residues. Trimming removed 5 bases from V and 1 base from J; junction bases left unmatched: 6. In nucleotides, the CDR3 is TGTGCCAGCAGCGAAGGACAGGGTGGAACTAATGAAAAACTGTTTTTT. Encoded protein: CASSEGQGGTNEKLFF. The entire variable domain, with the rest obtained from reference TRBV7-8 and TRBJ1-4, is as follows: GAGVSQSPRYKVAKRGQDVALRCDPISGHVSLFWYQQALGQGPEFLTYFQNEAQLDKSGLPSDRFFAERPEGSVSTLKIQRTQQEDSAVYLCASSEGQGGTNEKLFFGSGTQLSVL.

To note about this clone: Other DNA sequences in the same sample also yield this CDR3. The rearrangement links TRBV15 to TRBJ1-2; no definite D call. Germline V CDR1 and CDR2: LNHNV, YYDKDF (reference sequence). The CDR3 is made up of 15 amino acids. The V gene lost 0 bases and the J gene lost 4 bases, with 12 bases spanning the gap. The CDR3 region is CATSRDRGLGYGYTF. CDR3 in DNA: TGTGCCACCAGCAGAGATCGCGGGTTGGGCTATGGCTACACCTTC.

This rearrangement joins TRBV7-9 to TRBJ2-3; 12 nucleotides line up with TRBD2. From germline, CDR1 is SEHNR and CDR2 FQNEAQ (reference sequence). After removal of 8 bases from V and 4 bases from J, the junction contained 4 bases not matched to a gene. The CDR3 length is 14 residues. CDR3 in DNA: TGTGCCAGCGGACTAGCGGGGCATGCAGATACGCAGTATTTT. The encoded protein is CASGLAGHADTQYF.

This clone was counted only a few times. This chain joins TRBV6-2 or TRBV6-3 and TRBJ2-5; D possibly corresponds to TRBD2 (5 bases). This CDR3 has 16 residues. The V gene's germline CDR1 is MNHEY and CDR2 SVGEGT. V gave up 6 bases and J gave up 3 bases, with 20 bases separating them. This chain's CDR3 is CASSNWRKDFKETQYF. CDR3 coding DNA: TGTGCCAGCAGCAATTGGAGGAAAGACTTTAAAGAGACCCAGTACTTC.

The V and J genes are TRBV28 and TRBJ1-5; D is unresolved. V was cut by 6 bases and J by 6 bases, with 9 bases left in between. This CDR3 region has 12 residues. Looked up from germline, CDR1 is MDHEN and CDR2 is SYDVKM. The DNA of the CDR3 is TGTGCCAGCAGCGGAATGATTCAGCCCCAGCATTTT. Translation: CASSGMIQPQHF. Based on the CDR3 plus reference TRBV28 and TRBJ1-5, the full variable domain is DVKVTQSSRYLVKRTGEKVFLECVQDMDHENMFWYRQDPGLGLRLIYFSYDVKMKEKGDIPEGYSVSREKKERFSLILESASTNQTSMYLCASSGMIQPQHFGDGTRLSIL.

The chain's CDR3 is CATSREEGPLYEQYF. DNA of the CDR3: TGTGCCACCAGCAGAGAGGAGGGACCTCTCTACGAGCAGTACTTC. The chain joins TRBV15 to TRBJ2-7, with D perhaps matching TRBD2 (6 bases). CDR3 length: 15 residues. V was pared by 0 bases and J by 3 bases, with 12 bases between. CDR1 is LNHNV and CDR2 is YYDKDF in the germline V gene (reference sequence). Full variable domain (outside the CDR3, taken from reference TRBV15 and TRBJ2-7): DAMVIQNPRYQVTQFGKPVTLSCSQTLNHNVMYWYQQKSSQAPKLLFHYYDKDFNNEADTPDNFQSRRPNTSFCFLDIRSPGLGDTAMYLCATSREEGPLYEQYFGPGTRLTVT.

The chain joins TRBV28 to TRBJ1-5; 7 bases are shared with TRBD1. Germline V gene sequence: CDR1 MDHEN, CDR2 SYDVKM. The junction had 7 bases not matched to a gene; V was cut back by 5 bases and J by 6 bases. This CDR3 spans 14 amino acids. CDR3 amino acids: CASSGHYRGQPQHF. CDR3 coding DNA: TGTGCCAGCAGTGGACATTACAGGGGTCAGCCCCAGCATTTT. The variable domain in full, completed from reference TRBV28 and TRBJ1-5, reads DVKVTQSSRYLVKRTGEKVFLECVQDMDHENMFWYRQDPGLGLRLIYFSYDVKMKEKGDIPEGYSVSREKKERFSLILESASTNQTSMYLCASSGHYRGQPQHFGDGTRLSIL.